This T cell receptor (beta chain) comes out of a study of blood T cell repertoires in COVID-19. Study-level information: Donors in Cohort 3 who had recovered were those with two negative PCRs, healthcare professional clearance, or resolution of their symptoms. There were acute and convalescent COVID-19 samples, and they came from the United States, Italy and Spain.

Original methodology: Reference gene primers were amplified, and this amplification served to estimate nucleated cell counts. TCRdb's copy holds only in-frame clones and misses some; the assay was immunoSEQ multiplex PCR. Clone size and the V and J calls come from that table; the DNA yielded D and trimming. This table holds roughly 150,000 clones, about 80% found once. In assigning cohorts, the study relied on participant-reported clinical history. Losses at the gene ends were 7 bases for V and 8 bases for J; bases not matched to a gene: 7. The V gene's germline CDR1 is SGHTA and CDR2 FQGNSA. The CDR3 extends over 13 amino acids. This clone was seen a single time.

The sequencing sample was made of PBMCs or T cells enriched from blood (not recorded which). This TCR came from a man in his forties or fifties in a cohort exposed to, infected with or recovered from COVID-19 (not recorded which). This rearrangement joins TRBV7-2 to TRBJ2-2; 7 nucleotides agree with TRBD1. The CDR3 protein is CASNKQGSGELFF. The CDR3, as DNA: TGTGCCAGCAACAAACAGGGGAGTGGGGAGCTGTTTTTT.